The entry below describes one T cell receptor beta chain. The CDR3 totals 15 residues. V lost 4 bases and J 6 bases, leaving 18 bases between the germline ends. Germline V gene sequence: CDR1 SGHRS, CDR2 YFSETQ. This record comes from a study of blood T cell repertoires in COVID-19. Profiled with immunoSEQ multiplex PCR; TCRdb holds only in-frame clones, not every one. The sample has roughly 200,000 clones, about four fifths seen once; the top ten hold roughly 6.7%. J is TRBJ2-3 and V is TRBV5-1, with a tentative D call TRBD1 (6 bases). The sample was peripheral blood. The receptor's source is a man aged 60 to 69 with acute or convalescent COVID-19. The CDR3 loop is CASSPSHNTGDTQYF. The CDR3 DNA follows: TGCGCCAGCAGCCCATCCCATAATACAGGGGATACGCAGTATTTT.